The sequence of this T cell receptor beta chain was determined in a study of T cell repertoires in cytomegalovirus infection. Study-level information: Peptides in the study included HLA-C-restricted and HLA-B-restricted CMV epitopes. CMV infection together with matching HLA type was indicated by public TCR beta signatures. Study-level findings and limits: In two of eight donors, the top clonotype was HLA-C-restricted CMV-specific.

This clonotype was observed at least ten times. Its antigen remains unidentified. A single record per CDR3 protein comes from TCRdb applying MiXCR to the reads. The sample has around 300,000 distinct CDR3 sequences, around 20% seen once. Germline V gene lookup returns CDR1 SNHLY and CDR2 FYNNEI. The CDR3 loop spans 13 amino acids. Trimming removed 4 bases from V and 4 bases from J, with 10 bases in between. The input for sequencing was cultured PBMCs, taken from culture after CMV antigen stimulation. The source of this sequence is a human donor in good health (CMV status not recorded). Some clones in this sample may be carry-over from other donors' samples. This rearrangement joins TRBV2 to TRBJ2-5; no firm D call. The CDR3 protein is CASSVERGETQYF. The CDR3 DNA reads as TGTGCCAGCAGTGTGGAACGAGGAGAGACCCAGTACTTC.